This is a list of T cell receptor beta chains from one sample in a study of T-cell memory formation after mild COVID-19. From the 5' RACE reads, TCRdb called clonotypes with MiXCR, one entry per CDR3 protein. The table has approximately 410,000 distinct CDR3 sequences, roughly a quarter seen once. Sequenced material: PBMCs or a T cell subset sorted from them (not recorded which). These receptors were collected from an adult woman who had mild COVID-19 (a few samples of this study predate the infection). Cell type and time point are not known. Each CDR3 is given with its conserved first and last residue. The order of the fields is V gene, clone size, J gene, D gene, CDR3 protein, CDR3 DNA. A D gene is named only where the DNA matches it firmly. For some rows the clone size is stated as once, few or many, or as a class when expanded; others skip it.

v_gene: TRBV5-1
abundance: few
j_gene: TRBJ1-4
d_gene: .
CDR3aa: CASSLEDPRRDLFF
CDR3nt: TGCGCCAGCAGCTTGGAGGACCCCCGGAGGGACCTGTTTTTT

v_gene: TRBV7-8
abundance: .
j_gene: TRBJ2-7
d_gene: .
CDR3aa: CASSLNIYEQYF
CDR3nt: TGTGCCAGCAGCTTAAACATCTACGAGCAGTACTTC

v_gene: TRBV2
abundance: .
j_gene: TRBJ1-2
d_gene: .
CDR3aa: CASSGGSGVSVRTF
CDR3nt: TGTGCCAGCAGTGGAGGGTCCGGGGTTTCAGTGAGGACCTTC

v_gene: TRBV20-1
abundance: .
j_gene: TRBJ2-1
d_gene: .
CDR3aa: CSTGRANHNEQFF
CDR3nt: TGCAGCACTGGCCGGGCCAACCACAATGAGCAGTTCTTC

v_gene: TRBV9
abundance: .
j_gene: TRBJ2-2
d_gene: .
CDR3aa: CASSVGSAGELFF
CDR3nt: TGTGCCAGCAGCGTAGGGTCCGCTGGGGAGCTGTTTTTT

v_gene: TRBV7-9
abundance: .
j_gene: TRBJ2-7
d_gene: .
CDR3aa: CASSLRAGGVYEQYF
CDR3nt: TGTGCCAGCAGCTTACGCGCAGGGGGGGTTTACGAGCAGTACTTC

v_gene: TRBV6-5
abundance: .
j_gene: TRBJ1-1
d_gene: .
CDR3aa: CASRLVPGTEAFF
CDR3nt: TGTGCCAGCAGGCTCGTGCCGGGGACTGAAGCTTTCTTT

v_gene: TRBV5-1
abundance: few
j_gene: TRBJ2-5
d_gene: TRBD1
CDR3aa: CASSPDRLRTGETQYF
CDR3nt: TGCGCCAGCAGCCCGGACAGGTTAAGGACAGGAGAGACCCAGTACTTC

v_gene: TRBV20-1
abundance: few
j_gene: TRBJ1-2
d_gene: TRBD1
CDR3aa: CSAMTGNHGYTF
CDR3nt: TGCAGTGCTATGACAGGGAACCATGGCTACACCTTC

v_gene: TRBV19
abundance: .
j_gene: TRBJ2-6
d_gene: .
CDR3aa: CASIPRAGANVLTF
CDR3nt: TGTGCCAGTATCCCCAGGGCAGGGGCCAACGTCCTGACTTTC